A single sample is the source of the 13 T cell receptor beta chains below, sequenced in a study of Ad26.COV2.S vaccination and SARS-CoV-2 variants. TCRdb keeps only in-frame clones here, not all; method: immunoSEQ multiplex PCR. Here the sample spans a few hundred thousand clones, about 90% being singletons. Treatment in this sample: around 19 received Ad26.COV2.S at low or high dose, single or two shots; five or six received placebo; per-sample allocation not given. Collection of samples fell on day 63 after the first vaccine or placebo injection. The sequences come from peripheral blood, collected in a trial of Ad26.COV2.S vaccine versus placebo. These receptors all come from a person aged 18-65 years who received the Ad26.COV2.S COVID-19 vaccine or a placebo.

The chain is built from TRBV6-6 and TRBJ2-1, with 9 bases identical to TRBD1. The CDR3 totals 15 residues. The junction had 6 bases not matched to a gene; V was cut back by 5 bases and J by 4 bases. The germline V gene has CDR1 MNHNY and CDR2 SVGAGI (reference sequence). The CDR3 DNA reads as TGTGCCAGCAGTACCCCGGGACAGGGATACAATGAGCAGTTCTTC. Protein: CASSTPGQGYNEQFF.

This clone was detected only once. The chain is built from TRBV27 and TRBJ2-3; TRBD2 might be the D (6 bases). Per germline, CDR1 MNHEY and CDR2 SMNVEV (reference sequence). V lost 3 bases to trimming and J lost 0 bases, with 13 bases between them. The CDR3 sequence is 16 residues long. CDR3 nucleotides: TGTGCCAGCAGTTTCCACGGGGGTTCTAGCACAGATACGCAGTATTTT. Translating it yields CASSFHGGSSTDTQYF.

J is TRBJ1-1 and V is TRBV7-9; possible D gene TRBD1, 5 bases. V lost 4 bases and J lost 0, with 18 bases in between. The CDR3 length is 17 residues. Germline CDR1 is SEHNR and CDR2 is FQNEAQ (reference sequence). DNA of the CDR3: TGTGCCAGCAGCTCCTCCGGGGCCATACTATTGAACACTGAAGCTTTCTTT. Protein: CASSSSGAILLNTEAFF.

The rearrangement uses TRBV7-9 and TRBJ2-5, with TRBD2 identical over 14 bases. The J segment lost 2 bases and the V segment lost 5 bases, leaving 7 bases of the junction unmatched. The length of the CDR3 is 17 residues. The germline V gene has CDR1 SEHNR and CDR2 FQNEAQ (reference sequence). CDR3 coding DNA: TGTGCCAGCAGCCCCGGACTAGCGGGGGGAGTTCAAGAGACCCAGTACTTC. Translating it yields CASSPGLAGGVQETQYF.

CDR3 DNA sequence: TGTGCCAGCAGTACCCCCCGGACTAGCGGGGGTTACAATGAGCAGTTCTTC. It codes for CASSTPRTSGGYNEQFF. J is TRBJ2-1 and V is TRBV6-2 or TRBV6-3, with TRBD2 matching over 13 bases. The CDR3 is made up of 17 amino acids. V shed 5 bases and J 4 bases; nucleotides not matched to a gene: 8. CDR1 is MNHEY and CDR2 is SVGEGT in the germline V gene.

Here the CDR3 DNA reads TGTGCCAGCAGTTTAAGCCGCGCGGGGCTTTACTATGGCTACACCTTC. This codes for CASSLSRAGLYYGYTF. The rearrangement joins TRBV28 to TRBJ1-2; D might be TRBD1 (5 bases). CDR1 is MDHEN, CDR2 SYDVKM, per germline. The CDR3 covers 16 residues. V dropped 2 bases and J dropped 3 bases, with 16 bases sitting between them.

The V gene is TRBV13, the J gene TRBJ2-1, with TRBD1 as a possible D gene (5 bases). V was trimmed by 4 bases and J by 8 bases, leaving 12 bases between them. Germline-derived CDR1 and CDR2 are PRHDT and FYEKMQ (reference sequence). The CDR3 covers 13 residues. The CDR3 loop is CASSWIGRDEQFF. The DNA for the CDR3 is TGTGCCAGCAGCTGGATAGGCAGGGATGAGCAGTTCTTC.

V usage is TRBV4-3 and J usage is TRBJ2-5; D is ambiguous. The CDR3 is 14 residues long. Trimming left V 1 base short and J 0 bases short, with 6 bases between. CDR1 is LGHNA, CDR2 YSLEER, per germline. The CDR3 nucleotides are TGCGCCAGCAGCCAAGGACGGTACCAAGAGACCCAGTACTTC. Protein sequence: CASSQGRYQETQYF.

The chain couples TRBV21-1 to TRBJ2-2; the table's D call, TRBD2, has no DNA check behind it. TRBV21-1 is given as a pseudogene. There are 18 residues in the CDR3. The CDR3 DNA reads as TGTGCCAGCAGCACCCACTCGCTAGCGGGGGCCTACACCGGGGAGCTGTTTTTT. This sequence encodes CASSTHSLAGAYTGELFF.

The J gene is TRBJ1-4, the V gene TRBV7-9; 9 nucleotides agree with TRBD1. V lost 4 bases to trimming and J lost 10 bases; unmatched junction nucleotides: 13. Germline loops: CDR1 SEHNR, CDR2 FQNEAQ (reference sequence). The CDR3 length is 16 residues. CDR3 nucleotide sequence: TGTGCCAGCAGCTCGACCCGGACAGGGGAGAGAGGAAAACTGTTTTTT. Translation gives CASSSTRTGERGKLFF.

V usage is TRBV29-1 and J usage is TRBJ2-7, with 14 bases aligning to TRBD2. The CDR3 covers 18 residues. V trimming: 0 bases; J trimming: 0 bases; junction bases outside the gene matches: 7. Germline values: CDR1 SQVTM, CDR2 ANQGSEA. This chain's CDR3 is CSVEDRGTSGGSSYEQYF. The CDR3 DNA sequence: TGCAGCGTTGAAGATCGGGGGACTAGCGGGGGCAGCTCCTACGAGCAGTACTTC.

This chain uses TRBV13 with TRBJ2-7; the match to TRBD2 covers 7 bases. CDR1 is PRHDT and CDR2 is FYEKMQ in the germline V gene (reference sequence). CDR3 length equals 12 residues. Trimming took 5 bases from V and 7 from J; bases not matched to a gene: 5. CDR3 nucleotides: TGTGCCAGCAGCCTACGGGGGGTTGAGCAGTACTTC. Translated, it gives CASSLRGVEQYF.

In its sample, this clone was seen once. The chain is built from TRBV15 and TRBJ2-1; 11 positions agree with TRBD2. J was trimmed by 9 bases and V by 9 bases; bases with no gene match: 10. The CDR3 is 14 residues long. The germline V gene encodes CDR1 LNHNV and CDR2 YYDKDF (reference sequence). CDR3 loop: CATRILAGEGEQFF. For the CDR3, the DNA is TGTGCCACTCGCATACTAGCGGGGGAGGGTGAGCAGTTCTTC.